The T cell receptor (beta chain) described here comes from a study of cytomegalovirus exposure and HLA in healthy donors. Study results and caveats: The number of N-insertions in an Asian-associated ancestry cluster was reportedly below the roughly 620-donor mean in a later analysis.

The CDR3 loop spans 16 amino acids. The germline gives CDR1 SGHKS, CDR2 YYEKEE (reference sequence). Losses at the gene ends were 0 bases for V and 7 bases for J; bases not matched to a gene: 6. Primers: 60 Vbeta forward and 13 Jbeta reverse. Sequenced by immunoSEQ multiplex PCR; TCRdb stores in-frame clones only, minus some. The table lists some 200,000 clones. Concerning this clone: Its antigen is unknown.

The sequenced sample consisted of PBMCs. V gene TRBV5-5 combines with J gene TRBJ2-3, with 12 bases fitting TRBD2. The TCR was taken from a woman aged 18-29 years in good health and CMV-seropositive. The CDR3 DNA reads TGTGCCAGCAGCTTGGTCCTAGCGGGAGGGAGGAATACGCAGTATTTT. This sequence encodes CASSLVLAGGRNTQYF.